This T cell receptor (beta chain) was retrieved from a study of blood T cells in healthy people across ages. Trimming at V came to 7 bases and at J to 3 bases, leaving 16 bases not matched to a gene. Germline CDR1 is SEHNR and CDR2 is FQNEAQ (reference sequence). The CDR3 sequence is 17 residues long. Through a sample-barcoded 5' primer and a J-beta primer mix, a second PCR was run for 7 to 11 cycles. TCRdb fed the 5' RACE reads into MiXCR, producing one record per CDR3 protein. Of approximately 1.5 million distinct CDR3 sequences in the sample, about 35% were seen once. Specimen: blood. The chain carries TRBV7-9 and TRBJ2-7; 9 bases fit TRBD1. This receptor was taken from a young woman in good health. CDR3 nucleotide sequence: TGTGCCAGCACCTCGTCCCGGGACAGGGCCGGGGGCTACGAGCAGTACTTC. Residues: CASTSSRDRAGGYEQYF.